Below are 29 T cell receptor beta chains sequenced from a single sample in a study of blood T cell repertoires in COVID-19. Assay used: immunoSEQ multiplex PCR; TCRdb lists only in-frame clones, some missing. The sample has 150,000 to 200,000 clones, 65% to 80% seen once. Material: peripheral blood. These receptors were obtained from a man aged 50-59 years who had recovered from COVID-19.

This clone has only one observation. V is TRBV11-2 and J is TRBJ2-7; 9 bases are a match to TRBD2. Per the germline V gene, CDR1 is SGHAT and CDR2 is FQNNGV. Trimming at V came to 3 bases and at J to 5 bases, leaving 5 bases not matched to a gene. CDR3 length: 14 amino acids. Here the CDR3 DNA reads TGTGCCAGCAGCTTGACTAGCGGTGCCCACGAGCAGTACTTC. Translated, it gives CASSLTSGAHEQYF.

V gene TRBV24-1 combines with J gene TRBJ2-1; 10 bases are shared with TRBD1. The CDR3 consists of 16 residues. Germline lookup yields CDR1 KGHDR and CDR2 SFDVKD. Unmatched junction bases numbered 6, after V lost 3 bases and J lost 5 bases. The CDR3 region is CATSDATGQGHNEQFF. The CDR3 DNA is TGTGCCACCAGTGATGCTACGGGACAGGGGCACAATGAGCAGTTCTTC.

The chain couples TRBV5-5 to TRBJ2-7; D is ambiguous. The CDR3 extends over 14 amino acids. Germline V gene sequence: CDR1 SGHKS, CDR2 YYEKEE (reference sequence). With 0 bases removed from V and 2 bases from J, the gap between germline ends came to 9 bases. As DNA, the CDR3 is TGTGCCAGCAGCTTGGTACAGTTTACCTACGAGCAGTACTTC. Translated: CASSLVQFTYEQYF.

Remarks on this clone: Other DNA sequences in the same sample also yield this CDR3. CDR3 bases: TGCAGCGTTGAAGTGCCCGGGACCGGGGAGCTGTTTTTT. Translating it yields CSVEVPGTGELFF. J is TRBJ2-2 and V is TRBV29-1; no definite D call. The V gene's germline CDR1 is SQVTM and CDR2 ANQGSEA. The CDR3 sequence is 13 residues long. Deletions cut 1 base from V and 5 bases from J, with 8 bases between.

Only a few counts were recorded for this clone. The chain has TRBV5-1 and TRBJ2-7, with 9 positions matching TRBD1. V shed 5 bases, J shed 7 bases, and the junction held 4 bases outside the gene matches. The CDR3 sequence is 12 residues long. The germline gives CDR1 SGHRS, CDR2 YFSETQ. DNA of the CDR3: TGCGCCAGCAGGGCACAGGGGGCTGAGCAGTACTTC. It specifies CASRAQGAEQYF.

The chain recombines TRBV25-1 with TRBJ1-4; 9 positions agree with TRBD1. V lost 6 bases to trimming and J lost 8 bases; unmatched junction nucleotides: 10. CDR1 and CDR2 (germline): MGHDK, SYGVNS. This CDR3 comprises 15 residues. The CDR3 DNA reads TGTGCCAGCAGGTCTGGGACAGGGTATCTGGAAAAACTGTTTTTT. Protein: CASRSGTGYLEKLFF.

As concerns this clone: A junction end diverges from the germline sequence, so it may reflect a read error. The CDR3 loop is CASSIVVGQGLLF. CDR3 DNA sequence: TGTGCCAGTAGTATAGTGGTGGGACAGGGACTTCTCTTC. The chain links TRBV19 to TRBJ2-1, with TRBD1 matching 9 bases. The CDR3 has 13 residues. Germline V CDR1 and CDR2: LNHDA, SQIVND (reference sequence).

This clone appeared a single time. This sequence joins TRBV19 and TRBJ1-5, with TRBD1 matching over 12 bases. With 6 bases clipped from V and 6 bases from J, the junction kept 3 bases outside the gene matches. Germline V CDR1 and CDR2: LNHDA, SQIVND (reference sequence). The CDR3 consists of 14 residues. The CDR3 nucleotides read TGTGCCAGTAGCGGGACAGGGGGCTTTCAGCCCCAGCATTTT. Translation: CASSGTGGFQPQHF.

This clone appeared many times. CDR3 amino acids: CASTRGAGEVNEQFF. The CDR3 DNA reads TGTGCCAGTACCCGCGGCGCGGGAGAGGTAAATGAGCAGTTCTTC. The genes are TRBV19 and TRBJ2-1; 7 bases are a match to TRBD2. After removal of 7 bases from V and 7 bases from J, the junction contained 13 bases not matched to a gene. This CDR3 is 15 amino acids long. Germline assignment: CDR1 LNHDA and CDR2 SQIVND (reference sequence). Supplemented by reference TRBV19 and TRBJ2-1, the full variable domain reads DGGITQSPKYLFRKEGQNVTLSCEQNLNHDAMYWYRQDPGQGLRLIYYSQIVNDFQKGDIAEGYSVSREKKESFPLTVTSAQKNPTAFYLCASTRGAGEVNEQFFGPGTRLTVL.

In this sample, this clone turned up once. The chain has TRBV3-1 (or the pseudogene TRBV3-2) and TRBJ2-7; 8 bases fit TRBD1. The CDR3 is 16 amino acids. CDR1 is LGHDT, CDR2 YNNKEL, per germline (reference sequence). V gave up 1 base and J gave up 5 bases; unmatched junction bases: 10. The CDR3 bases are TGTGCCAGCAGCCAAGGCATAAGTACAGGGGGGCACGAGCAGTACTTC. Translated: CASSQGISTGGHEQYF.

The rearrangement links TRBV5-6 to TRBJ1-2, with 9 nucleotides matching TRBD1. The V segment lost 5 bases and the J segment 8 bases; nucleotides outside the gene matches: 16. This CDR3 is built from 16 residues. Looked up from germline, CDR1 is SGHDT and CDR2 is YYEEEE. CDR3: CASSPGQGGISWGYTF. The CDR3 coding sequence is TGTGCCAGCAGTCCGGGACAGGGAGGGATCTCGTGGGGCTACACCTTC.

The rearrangement joins TRBV29-1 to TRBJ1-2; 7 bases align to TRBD1. Germline V gives CDR1 SQVTM, CDR2 ANQGSEA. The CDR3 runs 12 residues. The V segment lost 7 bases and the J segment 4 bases; nucleotides outside the gene matches: 6. CDR3: CSAPEGAYGYTF. The CDR3 coding sequence is TGCAGCGCGCCGGAGGGGGCCTATGGCTACACCTTC.

This clone showed up just a few times. This rearrangement joins TRBV24-1 to TRBJ1-2; possibly TRBD1 for D (6 bases). The germline CDR1 and CDR2 sequences are KGHDR and SFDVKD. The germline V and J ends were trimmed by 6 bases and 7 bases, with 20 bases remaining between them. The CDR3 totals 15 residues. The CDR3 bases are TGTGCCACCAGTAGTTCGGACAGATTCTTCGCTGGCTACACCTTC. It codes for CATSSSDRFFAGYTF.

This chain links TRBV5-4 with TRBJ2-7, with 7 bases matching TRBD2. In germline, CDR1 is SGHNT, CDR2 YYREEE (reference sequence). With 4 bases clipped from V and 4 bases from J, the junction kept 17 bases outside the gene matches. The CDR3 has 17 amino acids. In nucleotides, the CDR3 is TGTGCCAGCAGCCCTAATGTTCAGCCGGGACTACATTACGAGCAGTACTTC. Translated: CASSPNVQPGLHYEQYF.

This clone was found a few times. J is TRBJ2-2 and V is TRBV5-1; TRBD1 aligns across 7 bases. The trim removed 4 bases at V and 2 bases at J, leaving 5 bases unmatched. CDR3 length equals 15 residues. Germline CDR1 SGHRS, CDR2 YFSETQ. The CDR3 spells CASSPQGLNTGELFF. The CDR3 nucleotides read TGCGCCAGCAGCCCACAGGGGCTTAACACCGGGGAGCTGTTTTTT.

In this sample, this clone turned up a few times. The chain joins TRBV5-4 to TRBJ2-4, with TRBD2 matching over 13 bases. Trimming at V came to 0 bases and at J to 0 bases, leaving 6 bases not matched to a gene. The CDR3 is 19 residues long. The V gene's germline CDR1 is SGHNT and CDR2 YYREEE (reference sequence). Here the CDR3 reads CASSLGGTSGTIAKNIQYF. CDR3 nucleotide sequence: TGTGCCAGCAGCTTGGGGGGGACTAGCGGGACCATAGCCAAAAACATTCAGTACTTC.

V and J are TRBV7-3 and TRBJ2-7, with a possible D match to TRBD1 (6 bases). Germline CDR1 is SGHTA and CDR2 is FQGTGA. The CDR3 spans 14 residues. Trimming took off 4 bases at V and 6 bases at J, with 16 bases between the two ends. The CDR3 coding sequence is TGTGCCAGCAGCTCACTAGGGGGAAGATCCGAGCAGTACTTC. Translating it yields CASSSLGGRSEQYF. Together with reference TRBV7-3 and TRBJ2-7, the CDR3 gives the full variable domain: GAGVSQTPSNKVTEKGKYVELRCDPISGHTALYWYRQSLGQGPEFLIYFQGTGAADDSGLPNDRFFAVRPEGSVSTLKIQRTERGDSAVYLCASSSLGGRSEQYFGPGTRLTVT.

This clone was counted a few times. The chain carries TRBV5-6 and TRBJ2-1; D perhaps matches TRBD1 (6 bases). Germline V CDR1 and CDR2: SGHDT, YYEEEE. CDR3 length: 14 amino acids. V was shortened by 4 bases and J by 5 bases, with 13 bases between the two germline ends. The DNA for the CDR3 is TGTGCCAGCAGCCCTACAGGGTTCGACAATGAGCAGTTCTTC. Translation gives CASSPTGFDNEQFF.

This chain joins TRBV5-5 and TRBJ2-6, with D maybe TRBD1 (6 bases). Germline V CDR1 and CDR2: SGHKS, YYEKEE (reference sequence). CDR3 length: 18 residues. Trimming left V 1 base short and J 0 bases short, with 14 bases between. CDR3 in DNA: TGTGCCAGCAGCTTGCAGACAGGATATTCCTCTGGGGCCAACGTCCTGACTTTC. It yields the protein CASSLQTGYSSGANVLTF.

The genes are TRBV30 and TRBJ2-1, with 8 positions matching TRBD2. Germline CDR1 GTSNPN, CDR2 SVGIG (reference sequence). V shed 2 bases, J shed 0 bases, and the junction held 12 bases outside the gene matches. The CDR3 extends over 18 amino acids. CDR3 in amino acids: CAWSYRLAGKNSYNEQFF. For the CDR3, the DNA is TGTGCCTGGAGTTATCGGTTAGCGGGGAAAAACTCCTACAATGAGCAGTTCTTC.

The rearrangement joins TRBV5-1 to TRBJ1-1; D is possibly TRBD1 (6 bases). Per germline, CDR1 SGHRS and CDR2 YFSETQ. The CDR3 runs 14 residues. V was pared by 4 bases and J by 4 bases, with 14 bases between. The CDR3 bases are TGCGCCAGCAGCCTATATCAGGGGCGCACTGAAGCTTTCTTT. This codes for CASSLYQGRTEAFF.

This rearrangement joins TRBV12-3 or TRBV12-4 to TRBJ2-5; D is undetermined. V dropped 1 base and J dropped 5 bases, with 5 bases sitting between them. The CDR3 is 12 amino acids. This CDR3 is CASSLVVETQYF. DNA of the CDR3: TGTGCCAGCAGTTTAGTCGTGGAGACCCAGTACTTC.

This clone turned up a few times. The rearrangement links TRBV18 to TRBJ1-5; perhaps TRBD1 as D (5 bases). CDR1 and CDR2 from the germline V gene are KGHSH and LQKENI. V shed 4 bases and J shed 3 bases, with 13 bases lying between them. This CDR3 spans 15 amino acids. CDR3: CASSRNRDSNQPQHF. CDR3 DNA: TGTGCCAGCTCACGAAACCGGGACTCCAATCAGCCCCAGCATTTT.

This chain links TRBV4-3 with TRBJ1-6; the D gene is possibly TRBD1 (5 bases). V lost 3 bases and J lost 1, with 13 bases in between. This CDR3 spans 17 amino acids. CDR1 and CDR2 (germline): LGHNA, YSLEER. CDR3 bases: TGCGCCAGCAGCCACGCGGGGGGACGGTCCTATAATTCACCCCTCCACTTT. Protein: CASSHAGGRSYNSPLHF.

This clone appeared once. The chain uses TRBV18 and TRBJ1-1; 7 positions agree with TRBD1. Germline V lookup: CDR1 KGHSH, CDR2 LQKENI. V dropped 4 bases and J dropped 1; count of bases not matched to a gene: 6. The CDR3 runs 15 residues. The CDR3 region has the DNA TGTGCCAGCTCACTACAGACAGGGACGAACACTGAAGCTTTCTTT. Its protein is CASSLQTGTNTEAFF.

This clone was seen a handful of times. This chain connects TRBV11-1 to TRBJ2-1, with D possibly being TRBD1 (5 bases). CDR1 and CDR2 (germline): SGHAT, FQDESV (reference sequence). This CDR3 spans 16 amino acids. V was clipped by 4 bases and J by 5 bases, with 18 bases between them. The CDR3 DNA reads TGTGCCAGCAGCTCAGACGCAGGGTATGTTAACAATGAGCAGTTCTTC. Amino acids: CASSSDAGYVNNEQFF.

J is TRBJ1-1 and V is TRBV6-5; no reliable D call. This CDR3 is 14 amino acids long. Trimming took off 2 bases at V and 0 bases at J, with 7 bases between the two ends. Germline V gene data show CDR1 as MNHEY and CDR2 as SVGAGI. CDR3 amino acids: CASSYGQLNTEAFF. The CDR3 DNA reads as TGTGCCAGCAGTTACGGGCAGTTGAACACTGAAGCTTTCTTT.

The chain carries TRBV7-9 and TRBJ1-1, with D perhaps TRBD1 (6 bases). CDR3 size: 14 residues. The V gene's germline CDR1 is SEHNR and CDR2 FQNEAQ (reference sequence). The ends were cut back, 5 bases at V and 10 bases at J, with 20 bases in the middle. CDR3 residues: CASSAPNRVTGAFF. The DNA for the CDR3 is TGTGCCAGCAGCGCACCGAACAGGGTCACCGGAGCTTTCTTT.

This chain connects TRBV5-1 to TRBJ2-7, with D unclear. The germline gives CDR1 SGHRS, CDR2 YFSETQ. V was clipped by 1 base and J by 3 bases, with 14 bases between them. The CDR3 loop spans 15 amino acids. In DNA, the CDR3 is TGCGCCAGCAGCTTGTGGCAGGCCGGCGACTACGAGCAGTACTTC. Amino acid sequence: CASSLWQAGDYEQYF.